A selection of T cell receptor beta chains follows, all from one sample in a study of control samples from healthy donors and cancer patients. Assay: immunoSEQ multiplex PCR; the TCRdb copy retains only in-frame clones and omits some. This table has some 130,000 clones, approximately 90% appearing once. The sequenced material came from blood. Receptors were obtained from a man aged 40-50 years in good health. CDR3s include the opening cysteine and the closing phenylalanine or tryptophan. The D gene is left open where the match is weak. Size is omitted from some rows. Given values are once, few, many or a class for expanded clones.

TGTGCCAGCAGCCCCCTAGGGACACAGAACACTGAAGCTTTCTTT	CASSPLGTQNTEAFF	TRBV3-1/TRBV3-2	-	-	TRBJ1-1	15
TGTGCCAGCAGCTTGGTTTGGACAGATACGCAGTATTTT	CASSLVWTDTQYF	TRBV5-5	-	-	TRBJ2-3	13
TGTGCCAGCATCGGACGGAATAACTATGGCTACACCTTC	CASIGRNNYGYTF	TRBV25-1	-	-	TRBJ1-2	13
TGTGCCAGCAGTTCCCTTCAAGAGTATTCACCCCTCCACTTT	CASSSLQEYSPLHF	TRBV28	-	-	TRBJ1-6	14
TGTGCTAGTGGTGAGGACAGGGATCGACGCGAGCAGTGCTTC	CASGEDRDRREQCF	TRBV12-5	TRBD1	-	TRBJ2-7	14
TGCGCCAGCAGCTTGGAAGGTTATAGCACAGATACGCAGTATTTT	CASSLEGYSTDTQYF	TRBV5-1	-	few	TRBJ2-3	15
TGCAGCGTTGAATCTCCTGCCAGGGAGCAGTACTTC	CSVESPAREQYF	TRBV29-1	-	once	TRBJ2-7	12
TGTGCCAGCAGCCGGCAGGGGGAAGCTTTCTTT	CASSRQGEAFF	TRBV7-9	-	-	TRBJ1-1	11
TGCGCCAGCAGCTTGGCCGTAGGGGGGGCCCCGAACACCGGGGAGCTGTTTTTT	CASSLAVGGAPNTGELFF	TRBV5-1	-	-	TRBJ2-2	18
TGTGCCAGCTCCCGTCGTGCCGTGAACACTGAAGCTTTCTTT	CASSRRAVNTEAFF	TRBV18	-	-	TRBJ1-1	14
TGTGCCAGCAGTAAAGTGGGGGGGCAAGGCGGGGAGCTGTTTTTT	CASSKVGGQGGELFF	TRBV2	-	few	TRBJ2-2	15
TGTGCCAGCAGTTATGGGACAACGAACACTGAAGCTTTCTTT	CASSYGTTNTEAFF	TRBV6-2/TRBV6-3	-	-	TRBJ1-1	14
TGTGCCAGCTCACCCGACTCAGGGACAGGGTCCGCAGATACGCAGTATTTT	CASSPDSGTGSADTQYF	TRBV18	TRBD1	-	TRBJ2-3	17
TGTGCCAGCAGCTTGTTGGGACAGCGCTCCTACGAGCAGTACTTC	CASSLLGQRSYEQYF	TRBV5-6	TRBD1	-	TRBJ2-7	15
TGTGCCAGCAGTTTATCTTTGTCGAATGCTGAAGCTTTCTTT	CASSLSLSNAEAFF	TRBV28	-	-	TRBJ1-1	14
TGTGCCAGCAGCTCAACCTACGAGCAGTACTTC	CASSSTYEQYF	TRBV7-9	-	-	TRBJ2-7	11
TGTGCCAGCAGCAAAGCGATGGCGAGCGGGGGGGGGCATACGCAGTATTTT	CASSKAMASGGGHTQYF	TRBV21-1	-	-	TRBJ2-3	17
TGTGCCAGCAGTGAGGGACAGTTATACTACAATGAGCAGTTCTTC	CASSEGQLYYNEQFF	TRBV6-1	TRBD1	-	TRBJ2-1	15
TGTGCCAGCAGCTTGGGGCAGGGGATGAACAATGAGCAGTTCTTC	CASSLGQGMNNEQFF	TRBV5-4	-	-	TRBJ2-1	15
TGTGCCAGCAGCCAAGATGAACATGAAGCTTTCTTT	CASSQDEHEAFF	TRBV3-1/TRBV3-2	-	once	TRBJ1-1	12
TGTGCCACCAGTGACCGGACTAGTACGCCAGAGACCCAGTACTTC	CATSDRTSTPETQYF	TRBV24-1	TRBD2	-	TRBJ2-5	15
TGTGCCAGCAGCACCCGGACAGGGTCTGGCGAGCAGTACTTC	CASSTRTGSGEQYF	TRBV9	TRBD1	-	TRBJ2-7	14
TGTGCCAGCGGGGGGGCAGACTCTGGAAACACCATATATTTT	CASGGADSGNTIYF	TRBV9	-	-	TRBJ1-3	14
TGTGCCAGCAGCCCTACAGGGTTTGTAGATCAGCCCCAGCATTTT	CASSPTGFVDQPQHF	TRBV3-1/TRBV3-2	-	-	TRBJ1-5	15
TGCGCCAGCAGCCAAGTAAAACGGAGCACAGATACGCAGTATTTT	CASSQVKRSTDTQYF	TRBV4-1	-	-	TRBJ2-3	15
TGCGCCAGCAGTGATCCGAAAAGCTCTGGAAACACCATATATTTT	CASSDPKSSGNTIYF	TRBV10-1	-	once	TRBJ1-3	15
TGTGCCAGCAGCGTAGGGGCAGGGGGTTTAGGGGCTTTCTTT	CASSVGAGGLGAFF	TRBV9	TRBD1	-	TRBJ1-1	14
TGTGCCATTGGACAGCCCTTAAAGGGCACTGAAGCTTTCTTT	CAIGQPLKGTEAFF	TRBV28	-	-	TRBJ1-1	14
TGTGCCAGCAGCTCTAGGACAGGGCCAAATCAGCCCCAGCATTTT	CASSSRTGPNQPQHF	TRBV7-6	TRBD1	-	TRBJ1-5	15
TGCGCCAGCAGCCAAGGAGTGGGCAGGGGAGCTGGAAACACCATATATTTT	CASSQGVGRGAGNTIYF	TRBV4-1	-	once	TRBJ1-3	17
TGTGCCAGCAGCCCCCGACGGGGGCCTACCTACGAGCAGTACTTC	CASSPRRGPTYEQYF	TRBV9	-	-	TRBJ2-7	15
TGTGCCACCAGCTTTCCGGACAGGGGAGAGACCCAGTACTTC	CATSFPDRGETQYF	TRBV15	TRBD1	-	TRBJ2-5	14
TGTGCCAGCTCGGGGGAGTCCAGGAGCACTGAAGCTTTCTTT	CASSGESRSTEAFF	TRBV18	-	-	TRBJ1-1	14
TGTGCCAGCAGAATATCAGAAGAGAATGAAAAACTGTTTTTT	CASRISEENEKLFF	TRBV6-5	-	-	TRBJ1-4	14
TGTGCCAGCACCCCGGACAGGGGCGGCAATCAGCCCCAGCATTTT	CASTPDRGGNQPQHF	TRBV6-4	TRBD1	-	TRBJ1-5	15
TGCAGCGTTGCGGGCAGGGAGTATGGCTACACCTTC	CSVAGREYGYTF	TRBV29-1	-	once	TRBJ1-2	12
TGTGCCAGCAGTAAGCCCCCCCATGAAGCTTTCTTT	CASSKPPHEAFF	TRBV27	-	-	TRBJ1-1	12
TGCGCCAGCAGCCAAGATGTGGCCTCGCCGTTTATAACTGAAGCTTTCTTT	CASSQDVASPFITEAFF	TRBV4-3	-	-	TRBJ1-1	17
TGTGCCAGCAGTGAAGATTGGACTAGCGGGGACACAGATACGCAGTATTTT	CASSEDWTSGDTDTQYF	TRBV6-1	TRBD2	-	TRBJ2-3	17
TGTGCCAGCAGTTACCGCGGACGGAACTCTGGAAACACCATATATTTT	CASSYRGRNSGNTIYF	TRBV6-6	-	-	TRBJ1-3	16
TGTGCCAGCAGTTTAGAGGGCAGGGGACTCTATGGCTACACCTTC	CASSLEGRGLYGYTF	TRBV27	-	-	TRBJ1-2	15
TGTGCCAGCAGCCCCCAGGGACAGGGTAACGAGCAGTACTTC	CASSPQGQGNEQYF	TRBV9	TRBD1	-	TRBJ2-7	14
TGTGCCAGCAGCCCGATAGACAGGGGGGATCAGCCCCAGCATTTT	CASSPIDRGDQPQHF	TRBV7-8	TRBD1	-	TRBJ1-5	15
TGCGCCAGCAGCCTCCGCGAGACAGGAGACAATCAGCCCCAGCATTTT	CASSLRETGDNQPQHF	TRBV4-1	-	few	TRBJ1-5	16